The present entry profiles one TCR beta chain with its context. The target antigen is unknown. TCRdb's table, derived via immunoSEQ multiplex PCR, lists solely in-frame clones and lacks some. The sample lists more than 85,000 clones; about 88% were seen once. This entry belongs to a study of T cell responses to AZD1222 COVID-19 vaccine. Study-level findings and limits: Sampled repertoires all dated from after the peak T cell response. An increase in Spike-specific TCR breadth and depth was observed after two AZD1222 doses. Distributed over spike, vaccine-associated CD4 TCRs predominated at 160-218 and 743-854.

CDR1 is MNHEY and CDR2 is SVGEGT in the germline V gene. The CDR3 has 15 amino acids. V lost 5 bases, J lost 4 bases, and 5 bases stayed unmatched. The sequences come from peripheral blood, collected 28 days after the second AZD1222 dose. The chain links TRBV6-2 or TRBV6-3 to TRBJ1-5, with TRBD1 matching over 10 bases. The TCR originated in an adult who received the AZD1222 COVID-19 vaccine. The CDR3 protein is CASSTTGGENQPQHF. CDR3 DNA sequence: TGTGCCAGCAGTACGACAGGGGGCGAAAATCAGCCCCAGCATTTT.